The rows below give T cell receptor beta chains drawn from one sample of a study of graft-versus-host responses after intestinal transplantation. Their antigens remain unidentified. TCRdb's copy holds only in-frame clones and misses some; the assay was immunoSEQ multiplex PCR. The sample contains some 140,000 clones, around 90% of which appear only once. Sequences were derived from unstimulated CD4+ T cells sorted from spleen or lymph node cells, sampled before intestinal transplant. The receptor source for this set is a human donor who received an intestinal transplant. Both conserved end residues are part of each CDR3. D genes are given only for firm matches. Not all rows give a size; the values are once, few, many and, for expanded clones, a class.

v_gene: TRBV5-1; abundance: NA; j_gene: TRBJ2-3; d_gene: NA; CDR3nt: TGCGCCAGCAGCTTGGAGGGAAGGGGGACAGATACGCAGTATTTT; CDR3aa: CASSLEGRGTDTQYF
v_gene: TRBV7-3; abundance: once; j_gene: TRBJ2-1; d_gene: TRBD2; CDR3nt: TGTGCCAGCAGCTCCCGAGCGGGAAGCTCCTACAATGAGCAGTTCTTC; CDR3aa: CASSSRAGSSYNEQFF
v_gene: TRBV18; abundance: NA; j_gene: TRBJ1-5; d_gene: TRBD1; CDR3nt: TGTGCCAGCTCACTAGGGACAGGGGGAAATCAGCCCCAGCATTTT; CDR3aa: CASSLGTGGNQPQHF
v_gene: TRBV5-1; abundance: NA; j_gene: TRBJ2-7; d_gene: TRBD1; CDR3nt: TGCGCCAGCAGCTTACAGGGGGCTATCGACGAGCAGTACTTC; CDR3aa: CASSLQGAIDEQYF
v_gene: TRBV5-1; abundance: NA; j_gene: TRBJ2-3; d_gene: TRBD2; CDR3nt: TGCGCCAGCAGCTCCGGGACTAGCGGGAGGTTGGGCACAGATACGCAGTATTTT; CDR3aa: CASSSGTSGRLGTDTQYF
v_gene: TRBV19; abundance: NA; j_gene: TRBJ1-1; d_gene: TRBD1; CDR3nt: TGTGCCAGTAGGACAGGGCGGGGAGAAGCTTTCTTT; CDR3aa: CASRTGRGEAFF
v_gene: TRBV5-4; abundance: NA; j_gene: TRBJ1-1; d_gene: NA; CDR3nt: TGTGCCAGCAGCTTGCCGGACACTGAAGCTTTCTTT; CDR3aa: CASSLPDTEAFF
v_gene: TRBV28; abundance: NA; j_gene: TRBJ2-3; d_gene: NA; CDR3nt: TGTGCCAGCAGTTTCGGCGGGATACCCACAGATACGCAGTATTTT; CDR3aa: CASSFGGIPTDTQYF
v_gene: TRBV6-1; abundance: once; j_gene: TRBJ1-2; d_gene: TRBD1; CDR3nt: TGTGCCAGCACATCGACAGGGGTCGGCTACACCTTC; CDR3aa: CASTSTGVGYTF
v_gene: TRBV11-2; abundance: NA; j_gene: TRBJ2-7; d_gene: TRBD1; CDR3nt: TGTGCCAGCAGTTCCGACAGGGGGCAATACTACGAGCAGTACTTC; CDR3aa: CASSSDRGQYYEQYF
v_gene: TRBV2; abundance: NA; j_gene: TRBJ1-1; d_gene: NA; CDR3nt: TGTGCCAGCAGTGATGGCAGTGAGAACACTGAAGCTTTCTTT; CDR3aa: CASSDGSENTEAFF
v_gene: TRBV4-1; abundance: NA; j_gene: TRBJ2-1; d_gene: TRBD2; CDR3nt: TGCGCCAGCAGCCAGGGTAGCGGGAGGAAACGTTCCTACAATGAGCAGTTCTTC; CDR3aa: CASSQGSGRKRSYNEQFF
v_gene: TRBV6-5; abundance: once; j_gene: TRBJ2-1; d_gene: NA; CDR3nt: TGTGCCAGCAGTTACGGACTTAACCCCTACAATGAGCAGTTCTTC; CDR3aa: CASSYGLNPYNEQFF
v_gene: TRBV6-5; abundance: NA; j_gene: TRBJ2-1; d_gene: NA; CDR3nt: TGTGCCAGCAGTTATACAACTGGTGGGGCCCTCAGTGAGCAGTTCTTC; CDR3aa: CASSYTTGGALSEQFF
v_gene: TRBV27; abundance: NA; j_gene: TRBJ2-1; d_gene: NA; CDR3nt: TGTGCCAGCAGCCCCGACAGATCCTCCTACAATGAGCAGTTCTTC; CDR3aa: CASSPDRSSYNEQFF
v_gene: TRBV7-2; abundance: NA; j_gene: TRBJ2-5; d_gene: NA; CDR3nt: TGTGCCAGCAGCTATGGGATTACGGAGACCCAGTACTTC; CDR3aa: CASSYGITETQYF
v_gene: TRBV15; abundance: NA; j_gene: TRBJ2-7; d_gene: NA; CDR3nt: TGTGCCACCAGCAGAGATCCCGGCGGCGGCGGAGGGGGGTACGAGCAGTACTTC; CDR3aa: CATSRDPGGGGGGYEQYF
v_gene: TRBV7-3; abundance: NA; j_gene: TRBJ2-1; d_gene: NA; CDR3nt: TGTGCCAGCAGCTCCCTTCCCGTAAAGGGGGAGCAGTTCTTC; CDR3aa: CASSSLPVKGEQFF
v_gene: TRBV7-7; abundance: NA; j_gene: TRBJ2-1; d_gene: TRBD2; CDR3nt: TGTGCCAGCACCCCGTGGGCGGGAGCCGTCTCTGAGCAGTTCTTC; CDR3aa: CASTPWAGAVSEQFF
v_gene: TRBV9; abundance: NA; j_gene: TRBJ2-7; d_gene: TRBD2; CDR3nt: TGTGCCAGCAGCGTGGGGGGAGGGACCAACGAGCAGTACTTC; CDR3aa: CASSVGGGTNEQYF
v_gene: TRBV5-1; abundance: NA; j_gene: TRBJ2-2; d_gene: NA; CDR3nt: TGCGCCAGCAGCTTGTGGGGAAACGGGGAGCTGTTTTTT; CDR3aa: CASSLWGNGELFF
v_gene: TRBV12-5; abundance: once; j_gene: TRBJ2-1; d_gene: TRBD2; CDR3nt: TGTGCTAGTGGTTTGGGGCCCCCCGCTAGAGCGGGAGGTCGGGATGAGCAGTTCTTC; CDR3aa: CASGLGPPARAGGRDEQFF
v_gene: TRBV29-1; abundance: NA; j_gene: TRBJ2-7; d_gene: NA; CDR3nt: TGCAGCGTTTCTGAGACAGGAGGGTTTAAGAAGCAGTACTTC; CDR3aa: CSVSETGGFKKQYF
v_gene: TRBV19; abundance: NA; j_gene: TRBJ1-6; d_gene: NA; CDR3nt: TGTGCCAGTGCCCCTACCGCAGATGGGGATTCACCCCTCCACTTT; CDR3aa: CASAPTADGDSPLHF
v_gene: TRBV28; abundance: NA; j_gene: TRBJ2-4; d_gene: TRBD1; CDR3nt: TGTGCCAGCAGTGACAGGGGGCGCAACATTCAGTACTTC; CDR3aa: CASSDRGRNIQYF
v_gene: TRBV6-1; abundance: NA; j_gene: TRBJ2-1; d_gene: NA; CDR3nt: TGTGCCAGCACCCATACGTTGGGCTCCTACAATGAGCAGTTCTTC; CDR3aa: CASTHTLGSYNEQFF
v_gene: TRBV11-2; abundance: NA; j_gene: TRBJ1-5; d_gene: NA; CDR3nt: TGTGCCAGCAGCTCCCGGGGATCGACCCAGCCCCAGCATTTT; CDR3aa: CASSSRGSTQPQHF
v_gene: TRBV27; abundance: NA; j_gene: TRBJ2-1; d_gene: TRBD1; CDR3nt: TGTGCCAGCAGTTCTCTCCGACAGGGGAGAAGGGATGAGCAGTTCTTC; CDR3aa: CASSSLRQGRRDEQFF
v_gene: TRBV12-5; abundance: NA; j_gene: TRBJ2-1; d_gene: NA; CDR3nt: TGTGCTAGTGGTTCCAACCCTAAGGGAAGGGTCTCCTACAATGAGCAGTTCTTC; CDR3aa: CASGSNPKGRVSYNEQFF
v_gene: TRBV6-1; abundance: once; j_gene: TRBJ1-5; d_gene: TRBD1; CDR3nt: TGTGCCAGCAGTGAAGGGACAGGGATGGATCAGCCCCAGCATTTT; CDR3aa: CASSEGTGMDQPQHF
v_gene: TRBV5-1; abundance: NA; j_gene: TRBJ1-1; d_gene: NA; CDR3nt: TGCGCCAGCCGACGACAGTTGAACACTGAAGCTTTCTTT; CDR3aa: CASRRQLNTEAFF
v_gene: TRBV5-5; abundance: NA; j_gene: TRBJ1-5; d_gene: NA; CDR3nt: TGTGCCAGCAGCTTCTCGGCGGGGGGTGGAGGCAATCAGCCCCAGCATTTT; CDR3aa: CASSFSAGGGGNQPQHF
v_gene: TRBV7-9; abundance: few; j_gene: TRBJ2-5; d_gene: NA; CDR3nt: TGTGCCAGCAGCCCGACTGGGCAGGGGTGGGAGACCCAGTACTTC; CDR3aa: CASSPTGQGWETQYF
v_gene: TRBV7-2; abundance: few; j_gene: TRBJ1-2; d_gene: TRBD1; CDR3nt: TGTGCCAGCAGCTCGAACGCGGGACAGGGGCACTATGGCTACACCTTC; CDR3aa: CASSSNAGQGHYGYTF
v_gene: TRBV28; abundance: NA; j_gene: TRBJ2-7; d_gene: TRBD2; CDR3nt: TGTGCCAGCAGTTCCGGTAGCGGGGCCCGTTACGAGCAGTACTTC; CDR3aa: CASSSGSGARYEQYF
v_gene: TRBV5-4; abundance: NA; j_gene: TRBJ1-1; d_gene: NA; CDR3nt: TGTGCCAGCAGCTTGTCAGGCTTAATGAACACTGAAGCTTTCTTT; CDR3aa: CASSLSGLMNTEAFF
v_gene: TRBV19; abundance: NA; j_gene: TRBJ2-1; d_gene: TRBD1; CDR3nt: TGTGCCAGTAGTAAGGACAGGGATTACAATGAGCAGTTCTTC; CDR3aa: CASSKDRDYNEQFF
v_gene: TRBV6-1; abundance: NA; j_gene: TRBJ1-2; d_gene: NA; CDR3nt: TGTGCCAGCAGTGAAGCGAGAAACCTCTATGGCTACACCTTC; CDR3aa: CASSEARNLYGYTF
v_gene: TRBV4-2; abundance: NA; j_gene: TRBJ2-1; d_gene: NA; CDR3nt: TGTGCCAGCAGCCAAGATCTCGGCGGGCCCTCCTACAATGAGCAGTTCTTC; CDR3aa: CASSQDLGGPSYNEQFF
v_gene: TRBV5-1; abundance: NA; j_gene: TRBJ2-7; d_gene: NA; CDR3nt: TGCGCCAGCAGCGTCGAGATAGCCTCCTACGAGCAGTACTTC; CDR3aa: CASSVEIASYEQYF
v_gene: TRBV6-4; abundance: NA; j_gene: TRBJ2-7; d_gene: TRBD2; CDR3nt: TGTGCCATCCGACGTAACGACTCGCGGGAGGGCTTTTACGAGCAGTACTTC; CDR3aa: CAIRRNDSREGFYEQYF
v_gene: TRBV27; abundance: NA; j_gene: TRBJ2-7; d_gene: NA; CDR3nt: TGTGCCAGCAGTTCTATAGGCGGACCCCGAAAGTCCTACGAGCAGTACTTC; CDR3aa: CASSSIGGPRKSYEQYF
v_gene: TRBV10-1; abundance: NA; j_gene: TRBJ2-1; d_gene: TRBD2; CDR3nt: TGCGCCAGCAGTGAGTCTAGCGGGAGCTCCTACAATGAGCAGTTCTTC; CDR3aa: CASSESSGSSYNEQFF
v_gene: TRBV5-5; abundance: NA; j_gene: TRBJ1-3; d_gene: NA; CDR3nt: TGTGCCAGCAGCTGGGACGGCAGGAACACCATATATTTT; CDR3aa: CASSWDGRNTIYF